This T cell receptor beta chain originates from a study of T cell responses to AZD1222 COVID-19 vaccine. Study as a whole: Pooling was applied to second doses at about 4 or about 12 weeks. Study-wide findings and caveats: Epitopes outside B.1.351 and B.1.1.7 mutated regions reportedly drew nearly half of spike TCRs. Donors in the cohort were predominantly white British and more often female, and clonal diversity was possibly underestimated.

Germline V gives CDR1 SEHNR, CDR2 FQNEAQ (reference sequence). This CDR3 contains 16 residues. Trimming shortened V by 1 base and J by 4 bases, and 16 bases separated the two germline ends. This clone was picked up one time. Its antigen is not known. Generated by immunoSEQ multiplex PCR, the TCRdb table keeps only in-frame clones and is missing some. Here the sample spans approximately 140,000 clones, 89% being singletons. Specimen: peripheral blood, collected on day 0 of AZD1222 vaccination. This TCR came from an adult in good health. The rearrangement joins TRBV7-9 to TRBJ1-2, with unresolved D. CDR3: CASSLVGRPTTYGYTF. The CDR3 DNA reads TGTGCCAGCAGCTTAGTCGGCAGACCGACGACCTATGGCTACACCTTC.